The clone carrying this T cell receptor beta chain occurred many times. Its antigen is not known. This specimen comes from a study of response to subunit inactivated influenza vaccine. TCRdb redid the calling of the RT-PCR reads with MiXCR, one entry per CDR3 protein. The sample includes approximately 480,000 distinct CDR3 sequences, 9.5% to 12% of them seen just once. Study observations and caveats: The authors offered the suggestion that each seasonal influenza vaccination recruits few new T cells.

V shed 4 bases and J 4 bases; nucleotides not matched to a gene: 13. The CDR3 is 17 amino acids. The source of this sequence is a man between 45 and 60 years old who received an inactivated influenza vaccine. The sequenced sample was PBMCs from blood, obtained 45 days after vaccination. This chain uses TRBV12-3 or TRBV12-4 with TRBJ1-2, with TRBD1 identical over 9 bases. Written as DNA, the CDR3 is TGTGCCAGCAGTTCGACCGGGACAGGGCGAACTCTCTATGGCTACACCTTC. Translated: CASSSTGTGRTLYGYTF.